This T cell receptor beta chain is drawn from a study of T cells in narcolepsy. The study's findings and limits: Same-patient CSF and blood CD4+ T cell clonotypes included HCRT-specific and TRIB2-specific autoreactive ones.

Comments on this clone: Its target is not known.

TCRdb's copy holds only in-frame clones and misses some; the assay was immunoSEQ multiplex PCR. The sample shows over 40,000 clones, about 91% of them seen only once. The trim removed 5 bases at V and 2 bases at J, leaving 5 bases unmatched. CDR1 and CDR2 (germline): SEHNR, FQNEAQ (reference sequence). The CDR3 is 14 amino acids. This TCR came from a human donor with narcolepsy. What was sequenced was CD45RA- memory CD4+ T cells from PBMCs. V and J are TRBV7-9 and TRBJ1-1; 7 nucleotides line up with TRBD1. The DNA of the CDR3 is TGTGCCAGCAGCACACAGGGGAGAAACACTGAAGCTTTCTTT. This encodes CASSTQGRNTEAFF.